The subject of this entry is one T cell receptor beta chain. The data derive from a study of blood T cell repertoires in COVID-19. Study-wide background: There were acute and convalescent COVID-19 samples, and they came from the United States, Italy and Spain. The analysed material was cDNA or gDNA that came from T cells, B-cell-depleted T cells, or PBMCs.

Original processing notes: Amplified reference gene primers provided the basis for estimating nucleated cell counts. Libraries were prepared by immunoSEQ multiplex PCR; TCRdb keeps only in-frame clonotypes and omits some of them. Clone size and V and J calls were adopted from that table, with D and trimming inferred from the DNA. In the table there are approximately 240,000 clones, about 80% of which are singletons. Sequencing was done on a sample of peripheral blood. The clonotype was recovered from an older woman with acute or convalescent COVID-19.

CDR3 protein: CATQLRGTDTQYF. DNA for the CDR3: TGTGCCACGCAGCTACGGGGAACAGATACGCAGTATTTT. This rearrangement joins TRBV24-1 to TRBJ2-3, with D possibly TRBD2 on 5 matching bases. Germline-derived CDR1 and CDR2 are KGHDR and SFDVKD. The CDR3 has 13 amino acids. The V end lost 10 bases, the J end lost 3 bases, and 13 bases lay between the germline ends.